This T cell receptor (beta chain) is drawn from a study of T cell responses to AZD1222 COVID-19 vaccine. CDR1 and CDR2 from the germline V gene are MDHEN and SYDVKM. The V end lost 6 bases, the J end lost 10 bases, and 10 bases lay between the germline ends. The CDR3 is 12 residues long. Method: immunoSEQ multiplex PCR; TCRdb's copy keeps in-frame clones and lacks some. The table lists some 180,000 clones, around 90% of them singletons. Whole-study results and caveats: White British donors predominated, females outnumbered males, and clonal diversity was possibly underestimated. CD4 TCRs associated with vaccination spanned spike, dominating at 160-218 and 743-854. Within unmutated variant regions lay the reported targets of nearly half of spike-specific TCRs. Just a handful of AZD1222 recipients tested seropositive at baseline.

In the case of this clone: Its antigen remains unidentified.

The TCR originated in an adult who received the AZD1222 COVID-19 vaccine. This sequence joins TRBV28 and TRBJ1-6; D uncertain. The input for sequencing was peripheral blood, taken 28 days after the second AZD1222 dose. In DNA form, the CDR3 reads TGTGCCAGCAGCCTGATAAACTCACCCCTCCACTTT. Translated, it gives CASSLINSPLHF.